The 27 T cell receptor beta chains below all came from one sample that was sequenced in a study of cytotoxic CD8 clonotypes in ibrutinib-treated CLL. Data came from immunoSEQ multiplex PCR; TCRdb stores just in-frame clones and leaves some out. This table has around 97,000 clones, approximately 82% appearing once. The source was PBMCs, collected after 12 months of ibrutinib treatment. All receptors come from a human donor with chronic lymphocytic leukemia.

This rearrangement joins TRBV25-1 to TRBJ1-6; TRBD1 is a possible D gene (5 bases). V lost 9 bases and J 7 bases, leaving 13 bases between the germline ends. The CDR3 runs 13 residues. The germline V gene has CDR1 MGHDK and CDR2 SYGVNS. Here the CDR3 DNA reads TGTGCCAGTACTGGGGGGGGGAATTCACCCCTCCACTTT. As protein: CASTGGGNSPLHF.

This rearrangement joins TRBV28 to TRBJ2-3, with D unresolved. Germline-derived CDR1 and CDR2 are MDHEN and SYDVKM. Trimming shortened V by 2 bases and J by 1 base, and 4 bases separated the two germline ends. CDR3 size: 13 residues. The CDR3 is CASSLPGTDTQYF. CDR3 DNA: TGTGCCAGCAGTTTACCCGGCACAGATACGCAGTATTTT.

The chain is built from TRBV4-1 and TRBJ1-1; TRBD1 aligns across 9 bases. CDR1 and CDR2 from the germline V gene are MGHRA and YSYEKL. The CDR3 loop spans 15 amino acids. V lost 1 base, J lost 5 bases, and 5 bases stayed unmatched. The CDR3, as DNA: TGCGCCAGCAGCCAAGGGCGACAGGGGGGAACTGAAGCTTTCTTT. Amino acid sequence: CASSQGRQGGTEAFF.

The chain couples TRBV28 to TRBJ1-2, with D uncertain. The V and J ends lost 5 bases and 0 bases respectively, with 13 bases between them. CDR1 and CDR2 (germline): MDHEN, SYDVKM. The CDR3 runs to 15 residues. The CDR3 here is CASSTPVGANYGYTF. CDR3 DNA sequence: TGTGCCAGCAGTACCCCGGTGGGAGCTAACTATGGCTACACCTTC.

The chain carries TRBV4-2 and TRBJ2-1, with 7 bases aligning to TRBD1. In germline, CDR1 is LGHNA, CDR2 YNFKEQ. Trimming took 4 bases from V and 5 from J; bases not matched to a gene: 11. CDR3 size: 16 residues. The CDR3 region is CASSRFTGELNNEQFF. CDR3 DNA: TGTGCCAGCAGCCGCTTTACAGGGGAACTCAACAATGAGCAGTTCTTC.

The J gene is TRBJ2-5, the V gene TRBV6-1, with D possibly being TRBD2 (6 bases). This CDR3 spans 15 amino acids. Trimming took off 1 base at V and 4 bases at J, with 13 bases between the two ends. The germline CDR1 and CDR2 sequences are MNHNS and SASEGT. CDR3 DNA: TGTGCCAGCAGTGAAGTCGGGTCTAGCGTAGAGACCCAGTACTTC. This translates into CASSEVGSSVETQYF.

The CDR3: CASSFRPGSEKLFF. As DNA, the CDR3 is TGTGCCAGCAGTTTCCGGCCCGGGTCTGAAAAACTGTTTTTT. This rearrangement joins TRBV6-5 to TRBJ1-4; D gene uncertain. Trimming removed 4 bases from V and 7 bases from J, with 13 bases in between. The CDR3 extends over 14 amino acids. The germline gives CDR1 MNHEY, CDR2 SVGAGI.

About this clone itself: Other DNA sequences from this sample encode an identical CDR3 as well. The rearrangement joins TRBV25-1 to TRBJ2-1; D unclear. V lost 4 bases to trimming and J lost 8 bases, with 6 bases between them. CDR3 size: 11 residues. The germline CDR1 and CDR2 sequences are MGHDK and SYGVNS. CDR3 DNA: TGTGCCAGCAGTGTAAGGGATGAGCAGTTCTTC. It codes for CASSVRDEQFF.

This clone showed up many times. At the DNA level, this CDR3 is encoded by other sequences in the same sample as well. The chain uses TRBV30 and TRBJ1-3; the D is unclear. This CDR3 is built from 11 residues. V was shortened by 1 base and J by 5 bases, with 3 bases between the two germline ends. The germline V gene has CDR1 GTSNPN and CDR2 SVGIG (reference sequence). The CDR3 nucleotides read TGTGCCTGGAGTGATCGAAACACCATATATTTT. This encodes CAWSDRNTIYF.

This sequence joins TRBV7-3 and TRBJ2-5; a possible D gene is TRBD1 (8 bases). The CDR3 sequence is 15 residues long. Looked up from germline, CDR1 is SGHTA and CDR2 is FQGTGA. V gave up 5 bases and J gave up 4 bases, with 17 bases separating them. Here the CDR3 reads CASSQRQGRGETQYF. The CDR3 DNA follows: TGTGCCAGCAGCCAGCGACAGGGGAGGGGAGAGACCCAGTACTTC.

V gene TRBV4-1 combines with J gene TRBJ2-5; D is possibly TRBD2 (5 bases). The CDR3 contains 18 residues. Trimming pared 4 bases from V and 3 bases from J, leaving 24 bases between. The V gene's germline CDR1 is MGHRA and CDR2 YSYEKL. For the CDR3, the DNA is TGCGCCAGCAGCCTCAGAATGTGGAGGACGGGGAAAAAAGAGACCCAGTACTTC. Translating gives CASSLRMWRTGKKETQYF.

CDR3 protein: CASSFWGQGNTGELFF. As DNA, the CDR3 is TGTGCCAGCAGCTTCTGGGGACAGGGGAACACCGGGGAGCTGTTTTTT. This sequence joins TRBV5-6 and TRBJ2-2; 9 bases agree with TRBD1. There are 16 residues in the CDR3. V shed 2 bases, J shed 1 base, and the junction held 3 bases outside the gene matches. Looked up from germline, CDR1 is SGHDT and CDR2 is YYEEEE.

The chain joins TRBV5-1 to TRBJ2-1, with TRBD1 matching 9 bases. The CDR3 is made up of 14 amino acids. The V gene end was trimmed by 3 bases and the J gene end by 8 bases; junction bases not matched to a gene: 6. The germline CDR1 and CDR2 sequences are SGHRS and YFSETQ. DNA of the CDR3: TGCGCCAGCAGCTCCGGGACAGGGAGGGATGAGCAGTTCTTC. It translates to CASSSGTGRDEQFF.

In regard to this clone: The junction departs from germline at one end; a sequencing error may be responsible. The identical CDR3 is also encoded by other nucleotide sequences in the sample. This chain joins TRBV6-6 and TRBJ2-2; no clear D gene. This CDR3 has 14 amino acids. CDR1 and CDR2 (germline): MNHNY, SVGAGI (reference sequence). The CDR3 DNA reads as TGTGCCAGCCTTTCGACCTTGAACACCGGAGAGCTGTTTTTT. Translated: CASLSTLNTGELFF.

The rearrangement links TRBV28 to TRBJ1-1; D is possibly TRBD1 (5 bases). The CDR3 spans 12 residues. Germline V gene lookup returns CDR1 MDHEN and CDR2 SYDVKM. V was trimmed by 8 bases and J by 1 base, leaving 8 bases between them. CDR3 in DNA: TGTGCCAGCCATGACAGGAACACTGAAGCTTTCTTT. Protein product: CASHDRNTEAFF.

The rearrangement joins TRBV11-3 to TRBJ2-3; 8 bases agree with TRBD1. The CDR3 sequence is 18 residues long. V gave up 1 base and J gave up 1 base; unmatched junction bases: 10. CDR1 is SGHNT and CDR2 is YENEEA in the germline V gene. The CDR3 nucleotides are TGTGCCAGCAGCTTAGGGTGGGCCGGACAGGGTGGCACAGATACGCAGTATTTT. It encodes CASSLGWAGQGGTDTQYF.

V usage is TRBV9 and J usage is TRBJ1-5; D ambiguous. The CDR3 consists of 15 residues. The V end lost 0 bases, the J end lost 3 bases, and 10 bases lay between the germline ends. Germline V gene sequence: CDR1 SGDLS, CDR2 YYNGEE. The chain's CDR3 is CASSVGQGYNQPQHF. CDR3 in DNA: TGTGCCAGCAGCGTAGGCCAAGGCTACAATCAGCCCCAGCATTTT.

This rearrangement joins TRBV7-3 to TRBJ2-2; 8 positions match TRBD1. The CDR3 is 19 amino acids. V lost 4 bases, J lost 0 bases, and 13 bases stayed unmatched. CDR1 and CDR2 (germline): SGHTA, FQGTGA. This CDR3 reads CASSSRPSLTGANTGELFF. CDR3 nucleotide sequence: TGTGCCAGCAGCTCCCGCCCATCTTTGACAGGGGCGAACACCGGGGAGCTGTTTTTT.

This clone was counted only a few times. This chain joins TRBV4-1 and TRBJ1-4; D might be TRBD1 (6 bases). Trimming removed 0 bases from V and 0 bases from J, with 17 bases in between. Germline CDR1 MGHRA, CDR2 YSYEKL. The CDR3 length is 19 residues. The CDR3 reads CASSQDGGQSLATNEKLFF. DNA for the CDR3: TGCGCCAGCAGCCAAGATGGAGGACAGAGCCTTGCAACTAATGAAAAACTGTTTTTT.

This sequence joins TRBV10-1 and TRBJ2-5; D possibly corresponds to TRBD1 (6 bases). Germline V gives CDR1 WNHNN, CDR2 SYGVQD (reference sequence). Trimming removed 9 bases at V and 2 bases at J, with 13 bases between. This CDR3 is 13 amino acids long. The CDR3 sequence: CARSSGTQETQYF. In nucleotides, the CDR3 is TGCGCCAGATCGTCCGGGACACAAGAGACCCAGTACTTC.

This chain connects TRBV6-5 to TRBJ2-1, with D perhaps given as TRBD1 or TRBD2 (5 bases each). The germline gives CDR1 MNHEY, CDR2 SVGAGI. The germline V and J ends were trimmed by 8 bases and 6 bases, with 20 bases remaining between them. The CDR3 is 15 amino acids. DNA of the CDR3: TGTGCCAGCCAAACGGAGTACCGAGGGGCCAATGAGCAGTTCTTC. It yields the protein CASQTEYRGANEQFF.

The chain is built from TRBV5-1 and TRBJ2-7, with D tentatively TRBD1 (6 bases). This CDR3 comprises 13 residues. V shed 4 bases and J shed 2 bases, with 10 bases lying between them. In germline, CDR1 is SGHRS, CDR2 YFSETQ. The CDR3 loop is CASSIQGAYEQYF. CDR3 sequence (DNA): TGCGCCAGCAGCATACAGGGAGCCTACGAGCAGTACTTC.

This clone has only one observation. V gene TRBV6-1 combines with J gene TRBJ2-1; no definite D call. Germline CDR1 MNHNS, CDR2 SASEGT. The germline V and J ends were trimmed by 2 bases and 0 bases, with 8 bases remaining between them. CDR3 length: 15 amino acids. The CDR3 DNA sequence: TGTGCCAGCAGTGAAAGGTTTAACTCCTACAATGAGCAGTTCTTC. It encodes CASSERFNSYNEQFF.

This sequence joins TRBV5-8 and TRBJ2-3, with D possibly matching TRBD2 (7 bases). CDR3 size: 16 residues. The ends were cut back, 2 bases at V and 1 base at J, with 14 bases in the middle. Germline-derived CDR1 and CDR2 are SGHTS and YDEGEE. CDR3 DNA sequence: TGTGCCAGCAGCTTAGTGAGGGGGGGGCGCACAGATACGCAGTATTTT. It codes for CASSLVRGGRTDTQYF.

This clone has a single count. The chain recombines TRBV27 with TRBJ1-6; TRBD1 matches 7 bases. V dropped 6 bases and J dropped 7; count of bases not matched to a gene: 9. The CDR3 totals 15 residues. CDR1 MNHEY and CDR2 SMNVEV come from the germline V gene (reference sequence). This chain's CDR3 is CASSQSGQQNSPLHF. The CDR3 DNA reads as TGTGCCAGCAGCCAATCGGGACAGCAAAATTCACCCCTCCACTTT.

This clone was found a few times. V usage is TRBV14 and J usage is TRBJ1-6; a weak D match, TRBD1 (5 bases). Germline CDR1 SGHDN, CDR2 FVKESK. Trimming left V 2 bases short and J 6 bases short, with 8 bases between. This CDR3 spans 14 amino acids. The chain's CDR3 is CASSQLTVNSPLHF. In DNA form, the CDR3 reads TGTGCCAGCAGCCAACTGACAGTTAATTCACCCCTCCACTTT.

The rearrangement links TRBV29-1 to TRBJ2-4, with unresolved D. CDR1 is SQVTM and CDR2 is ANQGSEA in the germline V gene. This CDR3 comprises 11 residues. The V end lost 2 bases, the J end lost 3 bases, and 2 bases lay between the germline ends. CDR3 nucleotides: TGCAGCGTTGAACACAAAAACATTCAGTACTTC. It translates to CSVEHKNIQYF.